The rows below give T cell receptor beta chains drawn from one sample of a study of tumor-infiltrating lymphocytes in primary liver carcinoma. MiXCR, run by TCRdb on the multiplex PCR reads, gives a single entry per CDR3 protein. The sample has some 200,000 distinct CDR3 sequences, around three fifths seen once. The specimen sequenced was peripheral blood. Receptors originate from a woman in her sixties or seventies with primary liver carcinoma and hepatitis B virus infection. The CDR3 runs from the conserved cysteine through the conserved F or W. A D gene is named only where the DNA matches it firmly. The listing skips clone size in some rows; elsewhere it reads once, few, many or a size class.

j_call | d_call | clone_size | v_call | cdr3_aa | cdr3_nt
TRBJ2-1 | TRBD2 | once | TRBV11-3 | CTSSPRLAGGNNEQFF | TGTACCAGCAGCCCCCGACTAGCGGGAGGTAACAATGAACAGTTCTTC
TRBJ1-5 | NA | many | TRBV6-1 | CASSEFGRADQPQHF | TGTGCCAGCAGTGAATTTGGCAGGGCTGATCAGCCCCAGCATTTT
TRBJ2-7 | TRBD1 | once | TRBV11-2 | CASSPTGGSYEQYF | TGTGCCAGCAGCCCGACAGGGGGATCCTACGAGCAGTACTTC
TRBJ2-1 | TRBD2 | NA | TRBV11-2 | CASSSVLAVYNEQFF | TGTGCCAGCAGTTCGGTACTAGCGGTCTACAATGAACAGTTCTTC
TRBJ2-1 | TRBD2 | many | TRBV28 | CASSLSLWETSGSPNEQFF | TGTGCCAGCAGTTTATCTCTTTGGGAGACTAGCGGGAGCCCCAATGAGCAGTTCTTC
TRBJ2-1 | NA | many | TRBV12-3/TRBV12-4 | CASSVTNSYNEQFF | TGTGCCAGCAGCGTCACAAATTCCTACAATGAGCAGTTCTTC
TRBJ2-7 | TRBD1 | NA | TRBV5-1 | CASSLDGQVLAYEQYF | TGCGCCAGCAGCTTGGATGGACAGGTGTTGGCCTACGAGCAGTACTTT
TRBJ2-7 | TRBD1 | NA | TRBV11-2 | CANSRGTGSYEQYF | TGTGCCAACAGCCGTGGGACAGGCTCCTACGAGCAGTATTTC
TRBJ2-1 | TRBD2 | many | TRBV11-1 | CASGTPGSGRSFEQSF | TGTGCCAGCGGCACACCGGGGAGCGGGAGGTCCTTTGAGCAGTCCTTC
TRBJ1-2 | NA | NA | TRBV11-2 | CASGSNQGGYTF | TGTGCCAGCGGCTCCAACCAAGGTGGCTACACCTTC
TRBJ1-1 | NA | NA | TRBV6-1 | CASNDSLNTEDFF | TGTGCCAGCAATGACAGCTTGAACACTGAAGATTTCTTT
TRBJ1-1 | NA | few | TRBV14 | CASSRRQNSESTEAFF | TGTGCCAGCAGCCGGCGGCAAAATTCGGAGTCCACTGAAGCTTTCTTT
TRBJ1-2 | TRBD1 | many | TRBV11-2 | CASSKAGTGLGYTF | TGTGCCAGCAGCAAAGCCGGGACAGGGCTCGGCTACACCTTC
TRBJ2-2 | NA | NA | TRBV29-1 | CSVPTGSTGELFF | TGCAGCGTCCCGACTGGCAGCACAGGGGAGCTGTTTTTT
TRBJ2-4 | TRBD1 | many | TRBV5-5 | CASSLAADRVVNIQYF | TGTGCCAGCAGCTTGGCCGCGGACAGGGTCGTAAACATTCAGTACTTC
TRBJ1-2 | NA | few | TRBV12-3/TRBV12-4 | CASGNSRYDYTF | TGTGCCAGCGGGAACTCACGATACGACTACACCTTC
TRBJ2-3 | TRBD2 | NA | TRBV6-5 | CASSRGLAGYTSTDTRYF | TGTGCCAGCAGCCGCGGACTAGCGGGGTACACTAGCACAGATACGCGGTATTTT
TRBJ1-4 | NA | few | TRBV24-1 | CATSDGRRRGSNEKLFF | TGTGCCACCAGTGATGGCCGGAGGCGGGGATCTAATGAAAAACTGTTTTTT
TRBJ2-1 | TRBD2 | NA | TRBV11-2 | CASNRSLAGGPGDEQFF | TGTGCCAGCAACAGGAGTCTAGCGGGAGGGCCGGGGGATGAGCAGTTTTTC
TRBJ1-1 | TRBD1 | NA | TRBV11-2 | CARSLVQGATEAFF | TGTGCCAGAAGCTTAGTACAGGGGGCCACTGAAGCTTTCTTT
TRBJ1-1 | NA | NA | TRBV12-3/TRBV12-4 | CASSFGMGTVAFF | TGTGCCAGCAGTTTTGGGATGGGGACTGTAGCTTTCTTT
TRBJ2-3 | TRBD1 | NA | TRBV28 | CASSSPGTGVPDTQYF | TGTGCCAGCAGTTCCCCTGGGACAGGGGTACCAGATACGCAGTATTTT
TRBJ2-5 | TRBD1 | few | TRBV5-1 | CASSLRTGGQETQYF | TGCGCCAGCAGCTTGAGGACAGGGGGCCAAGAGACCCAGTACTTC
TRBJ2-7 | NA | few | TRBV7-9 | CASSLQTRGEQYF | TGTGCCAGCAGCTTACAGACAAGGGGGGAGCAGTACTTC
TRBJ2-2 | TRBD1 | NA | TRBV19 | CAVGGFTGELFF | TGTGCCGTAGGGGGCTTCACCGGGGAGCTGTTTTTT
TRBJ2-6 | NA | many | TRBV6-5 | CASSYSGGAYPGANVLTF | TGTGCCAGCAGTTACTCCGGGGGCGCTTATCCCGGGGCCAACGTCCTGACTTTC
TRBJ2-3 | NA | once | TRBV6-4 | CASSEHPGSEDTQYF | TGTGCCAGCAGTGAGCATCCGGGTTCAGAAGATACGCAGTATTTT
TRBJ1-1 | NA | once | TRBV11-3 | CASNPGPGSSPEAFF | TGTGCCAGCAACCCCGGCCCCGGGAGTAGCCCTGAAGCTTTCTTT
TRBJ2-5 | NA | NA | TRBV4-2 | CANSPPGAGVQEIQYF | TGTGCCAACAGCCCTCCGGGGGCAGGGGTGCAAGAGATCCAGTACTTC
TRBJ2-5 | NA | few | TRBV11-2 | CTSSLMAGLPGETHYF | TGTACCAGCAGCTTAATGGCAGGCCTACCGGGAGAGACCCATTACTTC
TRBJ2-3 | TRBD2 | NA | TRBV11-2 | CDSGLGSGIADTQYF | TGTGACAGCGGCTTAGGCAGCGGGATAGCAGATACGCAGTATTTT
TRBJ1-2 | TRBD1 | NA | TRBV5-1 | CASSTGQGHWVGYTF | TGCGCCAGCAGCACCGGACAGGGTCATTGGGTTGGCTACACCTTC